Listed below are T cell receptor beta chains from one sample, sequenced in a study of monozygotic twins with cystic fibrosis. Method: immunoSEQ multiplex PCR; TCRdb's copy keeps in-frame clones and lacks some. This sample carries roughly 25,000 clones, 96% of them seen once, and the ten largest clones take approximately 2.6%. The sample comprised blood. These TCRs come from a girl aged 2 to 10 with cystic fibrosis. Both conserved end residues are trimmed from each CDR3. D genes are given only for firm matches.

-	TRBV5-5	TRBJ1-2	ASSSLGGGNGYT
-	TRBV19	TRBJ1-2	ASSIGLGDYGYT
TRBD1	TRBV5-1	TRBJ1-2	ASSLVGTGGSNYGYT
-	TRBV28	TRBJ2-5	ASRQGYQETQY
-	TRBV7-3	TRBJ2-2	ASSPLSGSGNTGELF
TRBD1	TRBV27	TRBJ1-4	ASSRQGAEKLF
-	TRBV28	TRBJ1-2	ASSDGPLLYGYT
-	TRBV7-9	TRBJ1-1	ASSAPLFSENTEAF
-	TRBV6-5	TRBJ1-4	ASSYGIMANEKLF
TRBD2	TRBV6-5	TRBJ2-5	ASSYSGGRETQY
-	TRBV2	TRBJ1-3	ASSGPGNTIY
TRBD1	TRBV18	TRBJ1-1	ASSQNRDRSTEAF
TRBD1	TRBV9	TRBJ2-7	ASSEDKPGTGGSYEQY
-	TRBV10-3	TRBJ2-7	AIGKTGTPYEQY